Listed below are T cell receptor beta chains from one sample, sequenced in a study of T-cell memory formation after mild COVID-19. TCRdb called the 5' RACE reads again in MiXCR, with one record for every CDR3 protein. In the table there are about 400,000 distinct CDR3 sequences, 16% of which are singletons. Sequencing was carried out using PBMCs or a T cell subset sorted from them (not recorded which). The receptors were sampled from a man younger than 30 who had mild COVID-19 (a few samples of this study predate the infection). Cell type and time point are not known. The CDR3 runs from the conserved cysteine through the conserved F or W. Each record gives: clone size, V gene, J gene, CDR3 protein. The listing skips clone size in some rows; elsewhere it reads once, few, many or a size class.

few	TRBV6-2/TRBV6-3	TRBJ2-7	CASSPGQGHYEQYF
NA	TRBV20-1	TRBJ2-2	CSARDLAGGSTGELFF
few	TRBV11-2	TRBJ1-6	CASSPPGRSSYNSPLHF
few	TRBV28	TRBJ1-1	CASSPEAGLNTEAFF
many	TRBV7-2	TRBJ2-2	CASSLVGRGSGELFF
NA	TRBV20-1	TRBJ2-3	CSASATVADTQYF
NA	TRBV6-5	TRBJ1-3	CASSYVGAGNTIYF
NA	TRBV7-9	TRBJ1-1	CASSLTGRSTEAFF
NA	TRBV3-1	TRBJ1-6	CASSSQTGVNNSPLHF
few	TRBV12-3/TRBV12-4	TRBJ2-2	CATRTGGYTGELFF
few	TRBV9	TRBJ1-2	CASRGQVSDGYTF
few	TRBV5-5	TRBJ1-5	CASSRLGYNQPQHF
NA	TRBV6-1	TRBJ2-5	CASRLTSGGAIWETQYF
NA	TRBV3-1	TRBJ1-4	CASSRLSGTANEKLFF
NA	TRBV4-1	TRBJ2-1	CASSRRDTESNEQFF
few	TRBV5-6	TRBJ2-4	CASSFQGAGAKNIQYF
NA	TRBV20-1	TRBJ1-4	CSARTGGEKLFF
NA	TRBV4-1	TRBJ2-7	CASSQAGTGIYEQYF
few	TRBV10-3	TRBJ2-3	CAISEGPSGTDTQYF
NA	TRBV18	TRBJ1-5	CASSPDDGPQHF
few	TRBV7-2	TRBJ2-3	CASSFLGQRTDTQYF
NA	TRBV5-1	TRBJ1-1	CASSLDFEAFF
NA	TRBV7-2	TRBJ1-2	CASSARVRENYGYTF
few	TRBV4-2	TRBJ2-1	CASSQEAGQPEGFF
NA	TRBV6-5	TRBJ2-7	CASSPRGSGSSEQYF
NA	TRBV20-1	TRBJ1-2	CSARTDRANYGYTF
NA	TRBV5-1	TRBJ2-3	CASSDRTGGPDTQYF
few	TRBV20-1	TRBJ1-5	CSTAVLAPGNQPQHF
NA	TRBV28	TRBJ1-2	CASTRSGGAIYGYTF
few	TRBV12-3/TRBV12-4	TRBJ2-7	CASSPGTGGVEQYF
NA	TRBV29-1	TRBJ2-3	CSQGRGDTQYF